This TCR beta chain is from a study of shared clonotypes between healthy human individuals. The study's findings and limits: Naive subsets generally had larger estimated richness than memory subsets.

Clones were sequenced by immunoSEQ multiplex PCR, and TCRdb holds only the in-frame ones, with some missing. The repertoire consists of some 980,000 clones, with less than 85% occurring once and the leading ten covering about 1.5%. For this clone: The antigen is not known.

This CDR3 has 17 residues. Germline loops: CDR1 MGHRA, CDR2 YSYEKL. V was clipped by 0 bases and J by 4 bases, with 15 bases between them. The source material was memory CD4+ T cells sorted from blood. Documented subset: CD45RA-negative fraction. The chain has TRBV4-1 and TRBJ2-2; D tentatively reads TRBD1 or TRBD2 (6 bases each). This receptor was obtained from a man younger than 30 in good health. The CDR3 protein is CASSQDKRGPITGELFF. CDR3 bases: TGCGCCAGCAGCCAAGATAAACGGGGGCCCATCACCGGGGAGCTGTTTTTT.